These 17 T cell receptor beta chains originate from one sample sequenced in a study of neoadjuvant anti-PD-1 for oral cavity cancer. The table came from immunoSEQ multiplex PCR; TCRdb's copy has only in-frame clones and leaves some out. The sample yields over 80,000 clones, about 80% seen once. The starting material was PBMCs, obtained before nivolumab (anti-PD-1) treatment. All receptors derive from a person between 40 and 85 years old with oral cavity squamous cell carcinoma.

This clone has only a few counts. The chain carries TRBV5-1 and TRBJ2-2; D possibly corresponds to TRBD1 (6 bases). The germline V and J ends were trimmed by 6 bases and 3 bases, with 9 bases remaining between them. Germline V gene lookup returns CDR1 SGHRS and CDR2 YFSETQ. This CDR3 spans 13 amino acids. The CDR3 protein is CASNRVDTGELFF. The CDR3 DNA reads as TGCGCCAGCAACAGGGTGGACACCGGGGAGCTGTTTTTT. Full variable domain (outside the CDR3, taken from reference TRBV5-1 and TRBJ2-2): KAGVTQTPRYLIKTRGQQVTLSCSPISGHRSVSWYQQTPGQGLQFLFEYFSETQRNKGNFPGRFSGRQFSNSRSEMNVSTLELGDSALYLCASNRVDTGELFFGEGSRLTVL.

The rearrangement joins TRBV27 to TRBJ2-1; possibly TRBD1 or TRBD2 for D (6 bases each). V lost 6 bases and J lost 10, with 13 bases in between. The CDR3 has 12 residues. CDR1 is MNHEY, CDR2 SMNVEV, per germline (reference sequence). The CDR3 DNA follows: TGTGCCAGCAGCTTAATGGGGGGCGAGCAGTTCTTC. It yields the protein CASSLMGGEQFF.

The chain recombines TRBV27 with TRBJ1-2, with 10 bases lining up with TRBD1. The CDR3 has 15 amino acids. Trimming took 5 bases from V and 8 from J; bases not matched to a gene: 11. Germline values: CDR1 MNHEY, CDR2 SMNVEV (reference sequence). The CDR3 region is CASSLTTGTGVGYTF. The CDR3 coding sequence is TGTGCCAGCAGTCTAACAACCGGGACAGGGGTCGGCTACACCTTC.

The chain couples TRBV19 to TRBJ2-6; 12 bases agree with TRBD1. Germline CDR1 is LNHDA and CDR2 is SQIVND (reference sequence). This CDR3 contains 18 residues. The V segment lost 5 bases and the J segment 2 bases; nucleotides outside the gene matches: 7. CDR3 coding DNA: TGTGCCAGTAGTTTAGGGGGACAGGGGGCTGCTGGGGCCAACGTCCTGACTTTC. Residues: CASSLGGQGAAGANVLTF.

For the CDR3, the DNA is TGTGCCAGCATCATGGACAGAAACTATGGCTACACCTTC. Residues: CASIMDRNYGYTF. J is TRBJ1-2 and V is TRBV2; weak D call: TRBD1 (6 bases). Trimming left V 7 bases short and J 2 bases short, with 11 bases between. Germline V lookup: CDR1 SNHLY, CDR2 FYNNEI. This CDR3 has 13 amino acids. Supplemented by reference TRBV2 and TRBJ1-2, the full variable domain reads EPEVTQTPSHQVTQMGQEVILRCVPISNHLYFYWYRQILGQKVEFLVSFYNNEISEKSEIFDDQFSVERPDGSNFTLKIRSTKLEDSAMYFCASIMDRNYGYTFGSGTRLTVV.

This clone occurred once. This chain connects TRBV5-1 to TRBJ2-1; 11 nucleotides agree with TRBD2. Germline V CDR1 and CDR2: SGHRS, YFSETQ. The V segment lost 0 bases and the J segment 8 bases; nucleotides outside the gene matches: 4. This CDR3 spans 15 amino acids. CDR3 nucleotides: TGCGCCAGCAGCTTGGGACTAGCGGGATACTATGAGCAGTTCTTC. Protein sequence: CASSLGLAGYYEQFF.

This chain uses TRBV6-5 with TRBJ2-7, with a tentative D call TRBD2 (5 bases). The V gene's germline CDR1 is MNHEY and CDR2 SVGAGI. CDR3 length: 12 amino acids. The ends were cut back, 8 bases at V and 3 bases at J, with 11 bases in the middle. The CDR3 DNA sequence: TGTGCCAGCGGGGTCCGGGACTACGAGCAGTACTTC. This gives the protein CASGVRDYEQYF.

This clone appeared a few times. CDR3 nucleotides: TGTGCCAGCAGTGAAGAAGGACAGGGGATGATTAAACTGTTTTTT. Encoded protein: CASSEEGQGMIKLFF. The chain recombines TRBV2 with TRBJ2-2, with 9 bases aligning to TRBD1. With 1 base clipped from V and 14 bases from J, the junction kept 11 bases outside the gene matches. Germline V CDR1 and CDR2: SNHLY, FYNNEI. This CDR3 has 15 amino acids.

This chain uses TRBV11-3 with TRBJ2-1; no reliable D call. The CDR3 has 12 amino acids. Germline V gene sequence: CDR1 SGHNT, CDR2 YENEEA. The V and J ends lost 2 bases and 5 bases respectively, with 4 bases between them. In DNA form, the CDR3 reads TGTGCCAGCAGCTTAAGGAACAATGAGCAGTTCTTC. Translated: CASSLRNNEQFF.

The chain links TRBV5-1 to TRBJ2-7; D may be TRBD1 (5 bases). V lost 0 bases and J 3 bases, leaving 10 bases between the germline ends. CDR3 length equals 14 residues. CDR1 is SGHRS, CDR2 YFSETQ, per germline. For the CDR3, the DNA is TGCGCCAGCAGCTTGGGCAGGGCCCACTACGAGCAGTACTTC. Translating gives CASSLGRAHYEQYF.

The gene calls are TRBV9 and TRBJ1-1, with 9 bases aligning to TRBD1. The V segment lost 3 bases and the J segment 1 base; nucleotides outside the gene matches: 7. Germline V gene sequence: CDR1 SGDLS, CDR2 YYNGEE. The CDR3 loop spans 16 amino acids. The CDR3 is CASSGVQGASNTEAFF. The CDR3, as DNA: TGTGCCAGCAGCGGCGTACAGGGGGCGTCGAACACTGAAGCTTTCTTT. Filled out from reference TRBV9 and TRBJ1-1, the complete variable domain reads DSGVTQTPKHLITATGQRVTLRCSPRSGDLSVYWYQQSLDQGLQFLIQYYNGEERAKGNILERFSAQQFPDLHSELNLSSLELGDSALYFCASSGVQGASNTEAFFGQGTRLTVV.

This clone came up a few times. This chain joins TRBV6-5 and TRBJ1-1; tentatively, D is TRBD1 (5 bases). Germline V gene data show CDR1 as MNHEY and CDR2 as SVGAGI. The CDR3 spans 12 residues. Between the trimmed V and J ends, which lost 6 bases and 7 bases, there was a span of 12 bases. In DNA form, the CDR3 reads TGTGCCAGCAGGACAACAGGAGTTGAAGCTTTCTTT. Amino acids: CASRTTGVEAFF.

The chain recombines TRBV2 with TRBJ2-5; a weak D match, TRBD1 (6 bases). The germline V gene has CDR1 SNHLY and CDR2 FYNNEI. The CDR3 has 16 residues. The V gene lost 5 bases and the J gene lost 4 bases, with 20 bases spanning the gap. The CDR3 DNA reads as TGTGCCAGCAGTTTCTTACAGGGTTTGGGGCGAGAGACCCAGTACTTC. Its translation: CASSFLQGLGRETQYF.

This clone has a single count. The chain combines TRBV20-1 with TRBJ1-4; D unresolved. Germline V gene sequence: CDR1 DFQATT, CDR2 SNEGSKA (reference sequence). V shed 6 bases and J shed 5 bases, with 7 bases lying between them. The CDR3 loop spans 11 amino acids. CDR3 sequence: CSALGNEKLFF. The CDR3 coding sequence is TGCAGTGCCCTCGGGAATGAAAAACTGTTTTTT.

This chain uses TRBV9 with TRBJ2-5; tentatively, D is TRBD1 (5 bases). The V end lost 0 bases, the J end lost 1 base, and 13 bases lay between the germline ends. The germline V gene has CDR1 SGDLS and CDR2 YYNGEE. This CDR3 has 16 residues. The CDR3 sequence is CASSVGAGPFQETQYF. As DNA, the CDR3 is TGTGCCAGCAGCGTAGGGGCAGGGCCATTCCAAGAGACCCAGTACTTC.

The table lists this clone with a count of one. The rearrangement uses TRBV10-3 and TRBJ1-5, with 7 bases matching TRBD1. The CDR3 runs to 15 residues. V was clipped by 6 bases and J by 4 bases; unmatched bases: 9. The germline gives CDR1 ENHRY, CDR2 SYGVKD. CDR3 sequence: CAISENPTGNQPQHF. Here the CDR3 DNA reads TGTGCCATCAGCGAGAACCCGACAGGGAATCAGCCCCAGCATTTT.

This chain joins TRBV10-3 and TRBJ1-3; TRBD1 aligns across 8 bases. The CDR3 runs 19 residues. The junction had 12 bases not matched to a gene; V was cut back by 2 bases and J by 0 bases. CDR1 is ENHRY, CDR2 SYGVKD, per germline. CDR3: CAISEPGGTGSFSGNTIYF. For the CDR3, the DNA is TGTGCCATCAGTGAGCCAGGAGGGACAGGATCCTTCTCTGGAAACACCATATATTTT.